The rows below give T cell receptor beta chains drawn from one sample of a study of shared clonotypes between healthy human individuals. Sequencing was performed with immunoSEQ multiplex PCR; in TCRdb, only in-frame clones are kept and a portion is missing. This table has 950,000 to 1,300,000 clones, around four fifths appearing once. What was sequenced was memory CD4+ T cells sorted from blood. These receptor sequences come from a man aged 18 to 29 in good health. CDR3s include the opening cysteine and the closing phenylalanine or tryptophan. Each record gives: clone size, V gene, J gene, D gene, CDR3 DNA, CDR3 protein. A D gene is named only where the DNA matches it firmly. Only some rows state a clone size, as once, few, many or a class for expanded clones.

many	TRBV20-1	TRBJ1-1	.	TGCAGTGCTTTCCCGGGCCCCACGGCTTTCTTT	CSAFPGPTAFF
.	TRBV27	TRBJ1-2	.	TGTGCCAGCAGCTTACAGGGATATGGCTACACCTTC	CASSLQGYGYTF
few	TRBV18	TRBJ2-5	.	TGTGCCAGCTCACAGTACCAAGAGACCCAGTACTTC	CASSQYQETQYF
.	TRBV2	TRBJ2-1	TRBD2	TGTGCCAGCAGTGGCGGCGGGGGGATAGATGAGCAGTTCTTC	CASSGGGGIDEQFF
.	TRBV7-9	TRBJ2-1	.	TGTGCCAGCAGCTTTTCTACGTTTGAGGGGCCCCCACGGAATGAGCAGTTCTTC	CASSFSTFEGPPRNEQFF
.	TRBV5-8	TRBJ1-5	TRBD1	TGTGCCAGCAGCCGTGCCGGGACAGAAGCCCGACAGCCCCAGCATTTT	CASSRAGTEARQPQHF
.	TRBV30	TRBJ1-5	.	TGTGCCTGGAGGCGTTCGGGGAGCAATCAGCCCCAGCATTTT	CAWRRSGSNQPQHF
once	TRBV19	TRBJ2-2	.	TGTGCCAGTAGTATAGGCAAGGGGACCGGGGAGCTGTTTTTT	CASSIGKGTGELFF
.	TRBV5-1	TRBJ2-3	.	TGCGCCAGCAGCTTATTTCAAGGGGGGACAGATACGCAGTATTTT	CASSLFQGGTDTQYF
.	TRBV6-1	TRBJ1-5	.	TGTGCCAGCAGCGGGACGGGTAAAAATCAGCCCCAGCATTTT	CASSGTGKNQPQHF
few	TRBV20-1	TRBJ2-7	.	TGCAGTGCCGTCAGAGAGCACGAGCAGTACTTC	CSAVREHEQYF
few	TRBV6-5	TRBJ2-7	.	TGTGCCAGCAGTTACGCCTACGAGCAGTACTTC	CASSYAYEQYF
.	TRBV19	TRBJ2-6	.	TGTGCCAGTAGGACCCAGGGCAGGGCATCTGGGGCCAACGTCCTGACTTTC	CASRTQGRASGANVLTF
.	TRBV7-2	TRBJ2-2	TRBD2	TGTGCCAGCAGGCCCCGGGGGGTGAACACCGGGGAGCTGTTTTTT	CASRPRGVNTGELFF
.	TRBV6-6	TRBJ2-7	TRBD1	TGTGCCAGCAGTTACTCCGGGACAGGGACATACGAGCAGTACTTC	CASSYSGTGTYEQYF
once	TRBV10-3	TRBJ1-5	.	TGTGCCATCAGTGATGGGGGGCGGGAGCAGCCCCAGCATTTT	CAISDGGREQPQHF
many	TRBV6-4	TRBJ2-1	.	TGTGCCAGCAGTGACTCCCTACGGGGGGAGCAGTTCTTC	CASSDSLRGEQFF
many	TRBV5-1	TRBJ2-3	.	TGCGCCAGCTCGTTTCCTACGTTCCCAGATACGCAGTATTTT	CASSFPTFPDTQYF
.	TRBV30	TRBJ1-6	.	TGTGCCTGGAGTGTAGGGGCAGGGAGCTCCTATAATTCACCCCTCCACTTT	CAWSVGAGSSYNSPLHF
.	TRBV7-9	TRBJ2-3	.	TGTGCCAGCAGCTTAGGGATCAGCACAGATACGCAGTATTTT	CASSLGISTDTQYF
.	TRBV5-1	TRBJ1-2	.	.	CASSLAWGGGNTF
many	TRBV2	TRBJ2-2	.	TGTGCCAGCAAAGAGGGGGTCCCCGGGGAGCTGTTTTTT	CASKEGVPGELFF